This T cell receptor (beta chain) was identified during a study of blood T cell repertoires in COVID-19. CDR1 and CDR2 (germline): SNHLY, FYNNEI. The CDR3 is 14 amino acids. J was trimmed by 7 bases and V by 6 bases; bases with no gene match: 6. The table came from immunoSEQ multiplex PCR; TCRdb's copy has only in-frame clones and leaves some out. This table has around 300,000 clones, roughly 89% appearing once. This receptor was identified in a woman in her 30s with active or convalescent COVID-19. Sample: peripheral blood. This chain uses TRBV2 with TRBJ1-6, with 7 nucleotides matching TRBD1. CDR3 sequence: CASRRDSANSPLHF. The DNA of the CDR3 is TGTGCCAGCAGGCGGGACAGCGCCAATTCACCCCTCCACTTT.